A single sample is the source of the 16 T cell receptor beta chains below, sequenced in a study of T cells after yellow fever vaccination. From the 5' RACE reads, TCRdb called clonotypes with MiXCR, one entry per CDR3 protein. This sample has around 49,000 distinct CDR3 sequences, with roughly 6.4% found just once. The sequencing here drew on CD8+ T cells not binding an NS4B(214-222) dextramer, sorted from PBMCs, taken 45 days after the yellow fever booster vaccination. The receptors were gathered from a man aged 25 to 40 who received the YFV17D yellow fever vaccine.

Many counts were recorded for this clonotype. The V gene is TRBV9, the J gene TRBJ1-5; no firm D call. V lost 3 bases, J lost 2 bases, and 9 bases lay in between. Germline V CDR1 and CDR2: SGDLS, YYNGEE. The CDR3 loop spans 14 amino acids. CDR3 residues: CASSAAGGNQPQHF. Written as DNA, the CDR3 is TGTGCCAGCAGCGCCGCGGGAGGCAATCAGCCCCAGCATTTT.

This chain connects TRBV7-9 to TRBJ1-5; D ambiguous. This CDR3 has 13 residues. V was shortened by 2 bases and J by 5 bases, with 7 bases between the two germline ends. Germline V CDR1 and CDR2: SEHNR, FQNEAQ (reference sequence). The CDR3 region has the DNA TGTGCCAGCAGCTTAAACGACTATCAGCCCCAGCATTTT. As protein: CASSLNDYQPQHF.

This clonotype has a count of ten or more. The chain links TRBV29-1 to TRBJ2-3, with no clear D. The CDR3 totals 11 residues. The V gene's germline CDR1 is SQVTM and CDR2 ANQGSEA. Trimming left V 5 bases short and J 6 bases short, with 9 bases between. DNA for the CDR3: TGCAGCGTTAGAGAAGGCGATACGCAGTATTTT. It codes for CSVREGDTQYF.

Ten or more counts support this clonotype. The V and J genes are TRBV5-4 and TRBJ2-5; 10 bases fit TRBD1. Germline CDR1 reads SGHNT; CDR2 reads YYREEE (reference sequence). The V segment lost 5 bases and the J segment 4 bases; nucleotides outside the gene matches: 11. This CDR3 comprises 16 residues. CDR3: CASRTVGTGVGETQYF. The DNA of the CDR3 is TGTGCCAGCAGGACAGTCGGGACAGGGGTCGGAGAGACCCAGTACTTC.

This clonotype was observed many times. The J gene is TRBJ2-3, the V gene TRBV11-2; 8 positions match TRBD1. V lost 3 bases to trimming and J lost 1 base; unmatched junction nucleotides: 3. There are 15 residues in the CDR3. Germline lookup yields CDR1 SGHAT and CDR2 FQNNGV. As DNA, the CDR3 is TGTGCCAGCAGCTTCCCGGGACAGGGCACAGATACGCAGTATTTT. Translation gives CASSFPGQGTDTQYF.

This clonotype was seen more than once but under ten times. The chain carries TRBV5-1 and TRBJ2-5; 9 bases line up with TRBD1. This CDR3 comprises 14 residues. Germline V gene lookup returns CDR1 SGHRS and CDR2 YFSETQ. Trimming at V came to 0 bases and at J to 5 bases, leaving 2 bases not matched to a gene. As DNA, the CDR3 is TGCGCCAGCAGCTTGGGACAGGGGGTTGAGACCCAGTACTTC. Encoded protein: CASSLGQGVETQYF. The complete variable domain, with remaining parts taken from reference TRBV5-1 and TRBJ2-5, reads KAGVTQTPRYLIKTRGQQVTLSCSPISGHRSVSWYQQTPGQGLQFLFEYFSETQRNKGNFPGRFSGRQFSNSRSEMNVSTLELGDSALYLCASSLGQGVETQYFGPGTRLLVL.

This clonotype was picked up many times. This CDR3 reads CASSLRLAARDTQYF. The CDR3 DNA follows: TGTGCCAGCAGCTTAAGACTAGCGGCCCGGGATACGCAGTATTTT. This chain joins TRBV13 and TRBJ2-3; 9 bases align to TRBD2. V was pared by 2 bases and J by 6 bases, with 6 bases of the junction left unmatched. The CDR3 is 15 amino acids. The V gene's germline CDR1 is PRHDT and CDR2 FYEKMQ (reference sequence).

In this sample, this clonotype turned up many times. The chain combines TRBV15 with TRBJ2-7, with 8 positions matching TRBD1. This CDR3 is built from 15 residues. Germline CDR1 is LNHNV and CDR2 is YYDKDF (reference sequence). V was clipped by 9 bases and J by 0 bases; unmatched bases: 10. The CDR3 DNA sequence: TGTGCCACTTCGCCTACAGGGGGGTACTCCTACGAGCAGTACTTC. Amino acids: CATSPTGGYSYEQYF.

In its sample, this clonotype was seen many times. The V gene is TRBV2, the J gene TRBJ2-3, with 11 bases identical to TRBD2. V shed 3 bases, J shed 9 bases, and the junction held 11 bases outside the gene matches. Germline V gene sequence: CDR1 SNHLY, CDR2 FYNNEI. The CDR3 runs 16 residues. CDR3 region: CASSDELAGVRQTQYF. CDR3 sequence (DNA): TGTGCCAGCAGTGATGAACTAGCGGGAGTACGGCAAACGCAGTATTTT.

This chain joins TRBV19 and TRBJ2-1, with 7 bases matching TRBD2. The CDR3 has 14 residues. With V trimmed by 6 bases and J by 3 bases, 5 bases remained unmatched. The germline V gene has CDR1 LNHDA and CDR2 SQIVND (reference sequence). The CDR3 bases are TGTGCCAGTAGAGTTCTAGCGGACTACAATGAGCAGTTCTTC. It encodes CASRVLADYNEQFF.

This clonotype has more than one count but fewer than ten. The chain uses TRBV5-1 and TRBJ1-1; unclear D gene. The ends were cut back, 0 bases at V and 1 base at J, with 1 base in the middle. The CDR3 totals 12 residues. Germline CDR1 SGHRS, CDR2 YFSETQ. CDR3 coding DNA: TGCGCCAGCAGCTTGGCGAACACTGAAGCTTTCTTT. Its translation: CASSLANTEAFF.

This clonotype was detected many times. The chain recombines TRBV28 with TRBJ2-3; no firm D call. The CDR3 has 15 amino acids. Germline V CDR1 and CDR2: MDHEN, SYDVKM. V was cut by 6 bases and J by 1 base, with 14 bases left in between. The DNA for the CDR3 is TGTGCCAGCAGCCCCGCGTTTGCCGGCACAGATACGCAGTATTTT. This encodes CASSPAFAGTDTQYF.

Remarks on this clonotype: Being one base from a much bigger clone, this may be a read error. The CDR3 does not end in the conserved phenylalanine or tryptophan, so this is likely a read error. This rearrangement joins TRBV6-5 to TRBJ2-7; no reliable D call. Trimming took off 5 bases at V and 7 bases at J, with 12 bases between the two ends. Germline CDR1 and CDR2: MNHEY and SVGAGI. The CDR3 sequence is 12 residues long. CDR3 DNA: TGTGCCAGCAGTGCCATTCCCGAGGAGCAGTACTTA. This translates into CASSAIPEEQYL.

This clonotype was recorded many times. CDR3 loop: CASEGRTSGTRGYNEQFF. The CDR3 coding sequence is TGTGCCAGCGAAGGGAGGACTAGCGGGACCCGGGGCTACAATGAGCAGTTCTTC. The rearrangement links TRBV21-1 to TRBJ2-1; whether TRBD2, the table's D call, matches the DNA was not checked. TRBV21-1 is shown as a pseudogene. The CDR3 sequence is 18 residues long.

In its sample, this clonotype was seen a few times. The chain carries TRBV20-1 and TRBJ2-7; 10 bases are shared with TRBD2. J was trimmed by 5 bases and V by 5 bases; bases with no gene match: 12. Germline assignment: CDR1 DFQATT and CDR2 SNEGSKA (reference sequence). This CDR3 has 15 amino acids. The CDR3 DNA follows: TGCAGTGCTCCCCGGGCTAGCGGGAGACCCCACGAGCAGTACTTC. The encoded protein is CSAPRASGRPHEQYF.

This clonotype was seen many times. The chain couples TRBV5-1 to TRBJ2-7; D is undetermined. V was pared by 0 bases and J by 7 bases, with 11 bases between. Germline values: CDR1 SGHRS, CDR2 YFSETQ. This CDR3 spans 13 amino acids. In DNA form, the CDR3 reads TGCGCCAGCAGCTTGGGCCCCCCCTTAGAGCAGTACTTC. Amino acid sequence: CASSLGPPLEQYF.